What follows describes a single TCR beta chain. What it binds is not known. Described treatment: roughly 11-day PBMC culture with coronavirus spike peptide pools or control peptides (ViraFEST assay). The data stem from a study of vaccination and CD4 T cells after COVID-19. Whole-study context: All convalescent patients were nasal swab PCR positive for SARS-CoV-2; several had mild and one severe disease. Researchers treated cells with overlapping spike peptides taken from SARS-CoV-2, HCoV-NL63, HCoV-OC43 and HCoV-229E.

Looked up from germline, CDR1 is SEHNR and CDR2 is FQNEAQ (reference sequence). The CDR3 is made up of 15 amino acids. Trimming took off 5 bases at V and 7 bases at J, with 20 bases between the two ends. The Oncomine TCR Beta short-read assay was applied to DNA of cultured CD4+ T cells. Genomic DNA from cultured CD4+ T cells was extracted. TCRdb redid the calling of the PCR reads with MiXCR, one entry per CDR3 protein. The sample lists 15,000 to 20,000 distinct CDR3 sequences; 23% were seen once. V is TRBV7-9 and J is TRBJ1-2; D is undetermined. The source of this sequence is a human donor with COVID-19. The sample consisted of cultured CD4+ T cells from blood. CDR3 DNA: TGTGCCAGCAGCCCCAATCTTAGGGAGCTAGGTGGCTACACCTTC. This codes for CASSPNLRELGGYTF.